This T cell receptor beta chain was identified in a study of low-dose radiotherapy and immunotherapy resistance in tumors. Background on the study: Cyclophosphamide was given intravenously at 200 mg/m2 every two weeks, and each dose came one day before radiation and immunotherapy.

The authors amplified TCRs for 20 PCR cycles with a constant-region primer and a V-primer adapter. One entry per CDR3 protein results from TCRdb running MiXCR on the reads. The table shows under 60,000 distinct CDR3 sequences, with around 34% occurring only once. This clonotype was seen ten or more times. Time point noted: after trial treatment. The treatment was: LDRT plus nivolumab, ipilimumab, low-dose cyclophosphamide and aspirin (RACIN trial). This specimen was PBMCs, taken after low-dose radiotherapy plus immunotherapy. The sequence was collected from a male donor with rectosigmoid adenocarcinoma.

The CDR3 sequence: CASSLRGHLSYEQYF. The CDR3 region has the DNA TGTGCCAGCAGCTTACGGGGACATCTGTCCTACGAGCAGTACTTC. The rearrangement uses TRBV5-5 and TRBJ2-7; D may be TRBD1 (6 bases). CDR3 size: 15 residues. Trimming removed 2 bases from V and 1 base from J, with 13 bases in between. CDR1 and CDR2 from the germline V gene are SGHKS and YYEKEE (reference sequence).